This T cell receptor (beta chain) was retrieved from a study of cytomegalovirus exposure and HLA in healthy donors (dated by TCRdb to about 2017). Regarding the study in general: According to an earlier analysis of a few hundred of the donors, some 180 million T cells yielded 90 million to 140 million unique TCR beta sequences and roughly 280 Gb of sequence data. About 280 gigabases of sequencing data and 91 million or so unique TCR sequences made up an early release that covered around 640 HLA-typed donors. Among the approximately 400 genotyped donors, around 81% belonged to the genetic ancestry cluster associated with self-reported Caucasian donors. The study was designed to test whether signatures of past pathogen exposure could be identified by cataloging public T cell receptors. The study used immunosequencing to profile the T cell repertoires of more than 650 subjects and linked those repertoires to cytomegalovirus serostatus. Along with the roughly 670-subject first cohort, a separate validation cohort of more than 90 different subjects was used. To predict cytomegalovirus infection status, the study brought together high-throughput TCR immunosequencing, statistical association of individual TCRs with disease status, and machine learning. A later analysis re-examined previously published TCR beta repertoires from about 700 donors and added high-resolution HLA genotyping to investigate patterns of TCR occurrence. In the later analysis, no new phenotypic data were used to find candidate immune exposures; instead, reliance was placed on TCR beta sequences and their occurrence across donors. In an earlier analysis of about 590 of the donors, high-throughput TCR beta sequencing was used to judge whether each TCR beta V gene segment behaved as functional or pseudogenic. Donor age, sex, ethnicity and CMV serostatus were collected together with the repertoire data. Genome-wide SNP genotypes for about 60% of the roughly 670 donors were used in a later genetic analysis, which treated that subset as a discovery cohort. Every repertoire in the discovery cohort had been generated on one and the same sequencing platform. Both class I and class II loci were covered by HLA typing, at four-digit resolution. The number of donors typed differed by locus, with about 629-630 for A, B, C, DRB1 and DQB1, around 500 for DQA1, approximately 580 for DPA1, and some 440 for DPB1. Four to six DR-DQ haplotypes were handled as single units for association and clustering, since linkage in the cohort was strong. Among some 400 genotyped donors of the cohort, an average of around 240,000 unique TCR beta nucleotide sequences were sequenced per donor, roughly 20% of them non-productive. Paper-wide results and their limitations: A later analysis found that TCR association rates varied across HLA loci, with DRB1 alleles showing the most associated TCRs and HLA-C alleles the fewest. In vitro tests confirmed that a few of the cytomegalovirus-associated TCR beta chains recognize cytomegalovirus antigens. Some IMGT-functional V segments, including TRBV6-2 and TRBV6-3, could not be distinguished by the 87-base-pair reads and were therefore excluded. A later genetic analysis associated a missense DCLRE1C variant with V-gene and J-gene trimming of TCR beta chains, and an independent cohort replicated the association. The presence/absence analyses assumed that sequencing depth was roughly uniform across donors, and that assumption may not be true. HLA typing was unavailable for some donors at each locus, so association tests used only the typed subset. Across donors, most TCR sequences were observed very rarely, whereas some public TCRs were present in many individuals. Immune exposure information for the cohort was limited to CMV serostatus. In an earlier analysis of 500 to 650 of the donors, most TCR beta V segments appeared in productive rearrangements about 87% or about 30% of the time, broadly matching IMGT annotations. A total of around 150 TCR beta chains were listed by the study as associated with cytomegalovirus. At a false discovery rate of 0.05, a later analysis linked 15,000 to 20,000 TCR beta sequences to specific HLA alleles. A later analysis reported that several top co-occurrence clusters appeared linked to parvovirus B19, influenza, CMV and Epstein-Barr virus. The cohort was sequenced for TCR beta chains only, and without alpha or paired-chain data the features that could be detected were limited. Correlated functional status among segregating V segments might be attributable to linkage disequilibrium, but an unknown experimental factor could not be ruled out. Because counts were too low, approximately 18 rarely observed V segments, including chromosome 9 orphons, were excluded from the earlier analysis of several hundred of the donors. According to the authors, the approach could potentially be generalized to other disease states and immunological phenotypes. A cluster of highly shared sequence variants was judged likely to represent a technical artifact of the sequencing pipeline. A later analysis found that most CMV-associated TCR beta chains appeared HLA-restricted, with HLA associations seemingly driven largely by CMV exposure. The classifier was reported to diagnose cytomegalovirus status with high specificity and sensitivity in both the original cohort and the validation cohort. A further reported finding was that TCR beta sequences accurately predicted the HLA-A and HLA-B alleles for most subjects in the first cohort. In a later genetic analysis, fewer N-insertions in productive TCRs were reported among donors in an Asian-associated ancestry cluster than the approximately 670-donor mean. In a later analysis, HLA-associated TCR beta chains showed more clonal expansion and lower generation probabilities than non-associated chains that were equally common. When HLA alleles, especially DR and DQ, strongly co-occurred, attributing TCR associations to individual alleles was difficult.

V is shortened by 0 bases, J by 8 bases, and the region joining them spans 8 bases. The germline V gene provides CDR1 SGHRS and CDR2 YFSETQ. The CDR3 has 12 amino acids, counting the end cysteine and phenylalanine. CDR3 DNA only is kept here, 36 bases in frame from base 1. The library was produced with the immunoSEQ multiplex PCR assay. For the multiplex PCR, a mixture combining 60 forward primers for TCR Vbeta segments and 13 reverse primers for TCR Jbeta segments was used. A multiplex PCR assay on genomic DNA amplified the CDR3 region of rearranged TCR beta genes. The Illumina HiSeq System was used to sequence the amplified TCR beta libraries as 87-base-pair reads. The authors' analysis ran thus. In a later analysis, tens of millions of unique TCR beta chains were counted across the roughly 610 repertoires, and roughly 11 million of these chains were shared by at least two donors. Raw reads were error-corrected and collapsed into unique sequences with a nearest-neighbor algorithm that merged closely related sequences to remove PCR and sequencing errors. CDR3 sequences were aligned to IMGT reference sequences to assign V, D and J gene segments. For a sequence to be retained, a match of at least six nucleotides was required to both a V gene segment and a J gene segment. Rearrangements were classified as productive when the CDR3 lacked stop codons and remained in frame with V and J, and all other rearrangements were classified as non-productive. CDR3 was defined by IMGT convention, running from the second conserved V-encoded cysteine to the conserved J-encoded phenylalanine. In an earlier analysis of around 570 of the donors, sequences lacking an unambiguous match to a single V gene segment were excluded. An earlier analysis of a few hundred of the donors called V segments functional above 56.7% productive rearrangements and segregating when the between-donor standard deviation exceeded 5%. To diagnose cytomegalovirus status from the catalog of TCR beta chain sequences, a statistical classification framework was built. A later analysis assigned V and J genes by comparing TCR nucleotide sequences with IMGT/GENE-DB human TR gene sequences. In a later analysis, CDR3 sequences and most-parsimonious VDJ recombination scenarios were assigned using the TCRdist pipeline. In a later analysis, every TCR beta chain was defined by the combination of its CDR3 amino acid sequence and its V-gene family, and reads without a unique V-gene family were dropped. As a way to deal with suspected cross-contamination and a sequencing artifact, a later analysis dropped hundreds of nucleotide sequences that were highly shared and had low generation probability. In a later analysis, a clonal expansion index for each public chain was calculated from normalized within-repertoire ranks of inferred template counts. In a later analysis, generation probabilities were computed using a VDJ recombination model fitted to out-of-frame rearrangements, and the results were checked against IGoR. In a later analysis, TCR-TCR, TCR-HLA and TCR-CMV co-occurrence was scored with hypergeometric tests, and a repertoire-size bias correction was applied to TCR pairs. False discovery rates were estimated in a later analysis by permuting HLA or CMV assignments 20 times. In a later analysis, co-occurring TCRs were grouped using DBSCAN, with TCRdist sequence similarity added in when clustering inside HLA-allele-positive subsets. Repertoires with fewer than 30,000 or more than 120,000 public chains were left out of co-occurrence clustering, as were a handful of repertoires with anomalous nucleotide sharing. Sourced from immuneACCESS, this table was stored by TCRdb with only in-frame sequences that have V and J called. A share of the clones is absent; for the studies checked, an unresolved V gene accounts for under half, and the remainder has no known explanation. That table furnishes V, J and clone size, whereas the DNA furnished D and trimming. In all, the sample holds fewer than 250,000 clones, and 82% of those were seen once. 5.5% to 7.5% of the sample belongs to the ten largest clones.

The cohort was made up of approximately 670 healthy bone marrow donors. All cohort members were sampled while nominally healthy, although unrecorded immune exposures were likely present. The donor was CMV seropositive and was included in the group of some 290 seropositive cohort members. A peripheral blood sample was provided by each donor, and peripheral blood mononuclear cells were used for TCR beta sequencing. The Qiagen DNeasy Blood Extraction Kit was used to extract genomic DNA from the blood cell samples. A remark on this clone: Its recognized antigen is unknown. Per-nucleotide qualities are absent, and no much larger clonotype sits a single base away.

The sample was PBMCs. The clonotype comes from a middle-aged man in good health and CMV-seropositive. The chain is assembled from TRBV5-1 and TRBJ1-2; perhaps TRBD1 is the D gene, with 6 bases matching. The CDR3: CASSLDREGYTF. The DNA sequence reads TGCGCCAGCAGCTTGGACAGGGAAGGCTACACCTTC.